This T cell receptor beta chain was identified during a study of T cell responses to AZD1222 COVID-19 vaccine. To note about this clone: Its antigen is currently unknown.

This CDR3 has 15 amino acids. V was clipped by 0 bases and J by 10 bases, with 17 bases between them. Germline lookup yields CDR1 SGHKS and CDR2 YYEKEE (reference sequence). Study-level findings and limits: There were mostly white British donors and more females than males, and clonal diversity was possibly underestimated. Among those given AZD1222, only 5 to 7 were seropositive at baseline. There were repertoire samples only from the period after the peak T cell response. A reported finding is that nearly half of spike-specific TCRs target unmutated variant regions.

TCRdb's copy holds only in-frame clones and misses some; the assay was immunoSEQ multiplex PCR. The data contain fewer than 80,000 clones, around 88% of them singletons. The chain joins TRBV5-5 to TRBJ2-1; weak D call: TRBD2 (5 bases). The sample here was peripheral blood, taken 28 days after the second dose of the MenACWY control vaccine. The origin of this receptor is an adult who received the MenACWY meningococcal vaccine as a control. CDR3 sequence: CASSLELLAVREQFF. The CDR3 DNA reads TGTGCCAGCAGCTTGGAGCTTCTAGCAGTCAGGGAGCAGTTCTTC.